Sequencing of this TCR beta chain was carried out in a study of T cell responses to AZD1222 COVID-19 vaccine. Study results and limitations: Only a handful of AZD1222 recipients, more than five in all, had baseline seropositivity. Once two AZD1222 doses were given, Spike-specific TCR breadth and depth went up.

Trimming left V 0 bases short and J 2 bases short, with 13 bases between. CDR3 size: 15 residues. CDR1 is GTSNPN, CDR2 SVGIG, per germline (reference sequence). On this clone itself: Its antigen remains unidentified.

Using immunoSEQ multiplex PCR, the repertoire was profiled, and TCRdb retains in-frame clones only, with some absent. The sample lists around 120,000 clones; roughly nine tenths were seen once. This TCR came from an adult in good health. The chain joins TRBV30 to TRBJ1-1; no firm D call. The specimen was peripheral blood, collected on day 0 of AZD1222 vaccination. The CDR3 here is CAWSVGPRTNTEAFF. CDR3 in DNA: TGTGCCTGGAGTGTTGGGCCCCGAACAAACACTGAAGCTTTCTTT. The full variable domain, completed using reference TRBV30 and TRBJ1-1, is SQTIHQWPATLVQPVGSPLSLECTVEGTSNPNLYWYRQAAGRGLQLLFYSVGIGQISSEVPQNLSASRPQDRQFILSSKKLLLSDSGFYLCAWSVGPRTNTEAFFGQGTRLTVV.